A selection of T cell receptor beta chains follows, all from one sample in a study of blood T cell repertoires in COVID-19. Repertoires were generated with immunoSEQ multiplex PCR, while TCRdb's copy carries only in-frame clones and drops some. The profile shows 52,000 or so clones, roughly 88% of them singletons. The material sequenced was peripheral blood. The source is a human donor in a cohort sampled during active COVID-19. The CDR3 runs from the conserved cysteine through the conserved F or W. Fields, in order: D gene, clone size, V gene, J gene, CDR3 length, CDR3 DNA, CDR3 protein. A D gene is named only where the DNA matches it firmly. Not all rows give a size; the values are once, few, many and, for expanded clones, a class.

D gene: TRBD2; clone size: -; V gene: TRBV7-8; J gene: TRBJ2-2; CDR3 length: 15; CDR3 DNA: TGTGCCAGCAGCTATTCGGGGGGTAGGGCCGGGGAGCTGTTTTTT; CDR3 protein: CASSYSGGRAGELFF
D gene: -; clone size: -; V gene: TRBV7-9; J gene: TRBJ2-5; CDR3 length: 13; CDR3 DNA: TGTGCCAGCAGCTTTTTAGTCCAAGAGACCCAGTACTTC; CDR3 protein: CASSFLVQETQYF
D gene: -; clone size: -; V gene: TRBV18; J gene: TRBJ2-3; CDR3 length: 15; CDR3 DNA: TGTGCCAGCTCACCAGGCGGGGATGGCACAGATACGCAGTATTTT; CDR3 protein: CASSPGGDGTDTQYF
D gene: TRBD1; clone size: -; V gene: TRBV29-1; J gene: TRBJ1-1; CDR3 length: 12; CDR3 DNA: TGCAGCGCCCGACAGGGATACACTGAAGCTTTCTTT; CDR3 protein: CSARQGYTEAFF
D gene: TRBD1; clone size: few; V gene: TRBV5-1; J gene: TRBJ2-7; CDR3 length: 15; CDR3 DNA: TGCGCCAGCCACCGTACAGGGGCAAAATACACGGAGCAGTACTTC; CDR3 protein: CASHRTGAKYTEQYF
D gene: -; clone size: -; V gene: TRBV19; J gene: TRBJ1-6; CDR3 length: 14; CDR3 DNA: TGTGCCTCCAGGGCGGGGTTTGATAATTCACCCCTCCACTTT; CDR3 protein: CASRAGFDNSPLHF
D gene: TRBD1; clone size: -; V gene: TRBV9; J gene: TRBJ1-1; CDR3 length: 14; CDR3 DNA: TGTGCCAGCAGCCGTGACAGGGGAGGCACTGAAGCTTTCTTT; CDR3 protein: CASSRDRGGTEAFF
D gene: TRBD2; clone size: -; V gene: TRBV19; J gene: TRBJ2-1; CDR3 length: 19; CDR3 DNA: TGTGCCAGTAGTATAGAGTGGGGGACTAGCGGGAGCTCCTACAATGAGCAGTTCTTC; CDR3 protein: CASSIEWGTSGSSYNEQFF
D gene: TRBD1; clone size: -; V gene: TRBV5-1; J gene: TRBJ2-2; CDR3 length: 16; CDR3 DNA: TGCGCCAGCCGGAACCAGGGGGCATCTGGAACCGGGGAGCTGTTTTTT; CDR3 protein: CASRNQGASGTGELFF
D gene: TRBD1; clone size: -; V gene: TRBV5-1; J gene: TRBJ1-4; CDR3 length: 15; CDR3 DNA: TGCGCCAGCAGCTTGGCCGGGACAGGGAGAGAAAAACTGTTTTTT; CDR3 protein: CASSLAGTGREKLFF
D gene: -; clone size: -; V gene: TRBV19; J gene: TRBJ1-6; CDR3 length: 14; CDR3 DNA: TGTGCCAGTGAACAGAGCTCCTATAATTCACCCCTCCACTTT; CDR3 protein: CASEQSSYNSPLHF
D gene: -; clone size: -; V gene: TRBV4-1; J gene: TRBJ1-1; CDR3 length: 14; CDR3 DNA: TGCGCCAGCAGCCAAGCCCAGGGGCCCACTGAAGCTTTCTTT; CDR3 protein: CASSQAQGPTEAFF
D gene: TRBD1; clone size: -; V gene: TRBV29-1; J gene: TRBJ2-2; CDR3 length: 14; CDR3 DNA: TGCAGCGCCCGACAGGGGGCTGGCACCGGGGAGCTGTTTTTT; CDR3 protein: CSARQGAGTGELFF
D gene: -; clone size: -; V gene: TRBV6-5; J gene: TRBJ1-2; CDR3 length: 14; CDR3 DNA: TGTGCCAGCAGGCAGGGAGGGTCGGACTATGGCTACACCTTC; CDR3 protein: CASRQGGSDYGYTF
D gene: -; clone size: -; V gene: TRBV9; J gene: TRBJ2-5; CDR3 length: 13; CDR3 DNA: TGTGCCAGCAGCGTAGAGGGGTCGCAGACCCAGTACTTC; CDR3 protein: CASSVEGSQTQYF
D gene: TRBD1; clone size: -; V gene: TRBV6-4; J gene: TRBJ1-3; CDR3 length: 15; CDR3 DNA: TGTGCCAGCAGTTTGGACAGGACCTCTGGAAACACCATATATTTT; CDR3 protein: CASSLDRTSGNTIYF
D gene: TRBD2; clone size: -; V gene: TRBV4-1; J gene: TRBJ2-3; CDR3 length: 17; CDR3 DNA: TGCGCCAGCAGCCAAGATGGCCTAGCGGGAGCCGCGGATACGCAGTATTTT; CDR3 protein: CASSQDGLAGAADTQYF
D gene: -; clone size: -; V gene: TRBV2; J gene: TRBJ1-1; CDR3 length: 12; CDR3 DNA: TGTGCCAGCAGGGACTGGAACACTGAAGCTTTCTTT; CDR3 protein: CASRDWNTEAFF
D gene: -; clone size: -; V gene: TRBV30; J gene: TRBJ1-1; CDR3 length: 13; CDR3 DNA: TGTGCCTGGAGTGTACATCGGAACACTGAAGCTTTCTTT; CDR3 protein: CAWSVHRNTEAFF
D gene: -; clone size: -; V gene: TRBV16; J gene: TRBJ1-2; CDR3 length: 14; CDR3 DNA: TGTGCCAGCAGCCGAAGACAGACCCACTATGGCTACACCTTC; CDR3 protein: CASSRRQTHYGYTF
D gene: -; clone size: -; V gene: TRBV2; J gene: TRBJ2-7; CDR3 length: 15; CDR3 DNA: TGTGCCAGCAGTCTAGACAGGAGCCAATCCTACGAGCAGTACTTC; CDR3 protein: CASSLDRSQSYEQYF
D gene: -; clone size: -; V gene: TRBV12-5; J gene: TRBJ1-1; CDR3 length: 14; CDR3 DNA: TGTGCTAGTGGGGTCGGAGGGCTGAACACTGAAGCTTTCTTT; CDR3 protein: CASGVGGLNTEAFF
D gene: TRBD2; clone size: -; V gene: TRBV5-1; J gene: TRBJ2-1; CDR3 length: 16; CDR3 DNA: TGCGCCAGCAGCTTACAATCGGGACTAGCGGGAGATGAGCAGTTCTTC; CDR3 protein: CASSLQSGLAGDEQFF
D gene: -; clone size: few; V gene: TRBV24-1; J gene: TRBJ2-1; CDR3 length: 14; CDR3 DNA: TGTGCCACCAGTGATTTGGTGCGGGGATCTGAGCAGTTCTTC; CDR3 protein: CATSDLVRGSEQFF
D gene: TRBD2; clone size: -; V gene: TRBV10-3; J gene: TRBJ2-7; CDR3 length: 14; CDR3 DNA: TGTGCCATCAGTGGCCTTCGGGAGGCCCACGAGCAGTACTTC; CDR3 protein: CAISGLREAHEQYF
D gene: TRBD1; clone size: once; V gene: TRBV15; J gene: TRBJ1-6; CDR3 length: 16; CDR3 DNA: TGTGCCACCAGCAGAGAACGAACAGGGGGCTTTTCACCCCTCCACTTT; CDR3 protein: CATSRERTGGFSPLHF
D gene: -; clone size: -; V gene: TRBV4-1; J gene: TRBJ2-4; CDR3 length: 15; CDR3 DNA: TGCGCCAGCAGCCCACAGCCGGGACACAGAAACATTCAGTACTTC; CDR3 protein: CASSPQPGHRNIQYF
D gene: TRBD2; clone size: -; V gene: TRBV27; J gene: TRBJ2-7; CDR3 length: 17; CDR3 DNA: TGTGCCAGCAGTCTGAAAGCGGGAAGAAAGAACATAGGCGAGCAGTACTTC; CDR3 protein: CASSLKAGRKNIGEQYF
D gene: TRBD1; clone size: -; V gene: TRBV11-2; J gene: TRBJ2-2; CDR3 length: 17; CDR3 DNA: TGTGCCAGCAGCTTAGGACGGGACAGGGGGCGGAACGGGGAGCTGTTTTTT; CDR3 protein: CASSLGRDRGRNGELFF
D gene: TRBD1; clone size: -; V gene: TRBV6-2/TRBV6-3; J gene: TRBJ1-1; CDR3 length: 16; CDR3 DNA: TGTGCCAGCAGTGGTCAACGGGACAGGCCGCCTTCTGAAGCTTTCTTT; CDR3 protein: CASSGQRDRPPSEAFF
D gene: TRBD1; clone size: -; V gene: TRBV5-8; J gene: TRBJ2-3; CDR3 length: 15; CDR3 DNA: TGTGCCAGCAGTTCCGGGACAGGGGGCACAGATACGCAGTATTTT; CDR3 protein: CASSSGTGGTDTQYF
D gene: TRBD2; clone size: -; V gene: TRBV2; J gene: TRBJ2-1; CDR3 length: 13; CDR3 DNA: TGTGCCAGCAACCCGGGAGGGCCCAGTAGGCAGTTCTTC; CDR3 protein: CASNPGGPSRQFF
D gene: -; clone size: -; V gene: TRBV6-5; J gene: TRBJ2-3; CDR3 length: 14; CDR3 DNA: TGTGCCAGCAGTTACACGCGGAAGACAGATACGCAGTATTTT; CDR3 protein: CASSYTRKTDTQYF
D gene: -; clone size: -; V gene: TRBV3-1/TRBV3-2; J gene: TRBJ2-1; CDR3 length: 16; CDR3 DNA: TGTGCCAGCAGCTCCGAGGTGGGAGGCTTCTACAATGAGCAGTTCTTC; CDR3 protein: CASSSEVGGFYNEQFF
D gene: -; clone size: -; V gene: TRBV28; J gene: TRBJ2-1; CDR3 length: 13; CDR3 DNA: TGTGCCAGCAGTACGCCTACCTACAATGAGCAGTTCTTC; CDR3 protein: CASSTPTYNEQFF
D gene: -; clone size: -; V gene: TRBV5-1; J gene: TRBJ2-1; CDR3 length: 16; CDR3 DNA: TGCGCCAGCAGCTTGGCCGTCCCGAGCTCCTACAATGAGCAGTTCTTC; CDR3 protein: CASSLAVPSSYNEQFF
D gene: TRBD1; clone size: -; V gene: TRBV18; J gene: TRBJ1-5; CDR3 length: 14; CDR3 DNA: TGTGCCAGCTCACCGGGACAGGGGAATCAGCCCCAGCATTTT; CDR3 protein: CASSPGQGNQPQHF
D gene: -; clone size: few; V gene: TRBV2; J gene: TRBJ1-5; CDR3 length: 13; CDR3 DNA: TGTGCCAGCAAACCCAGGAACAATCAGCCCCAGCATTTT; CDR3 protein: CASKPRNNQPQHF
D gene: -; clone size: once; V gene: TRBV18; J gene: TRBJ2-5; CDR3 length: 13; CDR3 DNA: TGTGCCAGCTCACCCCCAGGTGCCGGGACCCAGTACTTC; CDR3 protein: CASSPPGAGTQYF
D gene: TRBD2; clone size: -; V gene: TRBV18; J gene: TRBJ2-1; CDR3 length: 14; CDR3 DNA: TGTGCCAGCTCACCTGGGACTAAGTACAATGAGCAGTTCTTC; CDR3 protein: CASSPGTKYNEQFF
D gene: TRBD2; clone size: -; V gene: TRBV24-1; J gene: TRBJ2-3; CDR3 length: 14; CDR3 DNA: TGTGCCACCAGCTACTCCGGGACTACTGATACGCAGTATTTT; CDR3 protein: CATSYSGTTDTQYF
D gene: -; clone size: -; V gene: TRBV5-8; J gene: TRBJ2-1; CDR3 length: 14; CDR3 DNA: TGTGCCAGCCGGGGCCCAGGGAGGAGTGGAGAGCAGTTCTTC; CDR3 protein: CASRGPGRSGEQFF
D gene: TRBD1; clone size: -; V gene: TRBV19; J gene: TRBJ1-4; CDR3 length: 15; CDR3 DNA: TGTGCCAGTAGCACGGCGAGGGGGCAGAACGAAAAACTGTTTTTT; CDR3 protein: CASSTARGQNEKLFF
D gene: -; clone size: -; V gene: TRBV7-9; J gene: TRBJ1-4; CDR3 length: 12; CDR3 DNA: TGTGCCAGCAGCTTTCCGGGTGAAAAACTGTTTTTT; CDR3 protein: CASSFPGEKLFF
D gene: TRBD2; clone size: -; V gene: TRBV19; J gene: TRBJ2-2; CDR3 length: 15; CDR3 DNA: TGTGCCAGTAGTATCCAACTAGCGGTCACCGGGGAGCTGTTTTTT; CDR3 protein: CASSIQLAVTGELFF
D gene: -; clone size: -; V gene: TRBV3-1/TRBV3-2; J gene: TRBJ2-7; CDR3 length: 15; CDR3 DNA: TGTGCCAGCAGCCAAGAGGTTACGGCGGCCGGCGAGCAGTACTTC; CDR3 protein: CASSQEVTAAGEQYF
D gene: TRBD2; clone size: -; V gene: TRBV24-1; J gene: TRBJ2-2; CDR3 length: 17; CDR3 DNA: TGTGCCACCAGTGTGTCTAGCGGGAGGGTAAACACCGGGGAGCTGTTTTTT; CDR3 protein: CATSVSSGRVNTGELFF
D gene: -; clone size: -; V gene: TRBV5-1; J gene: TRBJ1-2; CDR3 length: 13; CDR3 DNA: TGCGCCAGCAGCTTGGTCGCGGAATCCGGCTACACCTTC; CDR3 protein: CASSLVAESGYTF
D gene: TRBD1; clone size: few; V gene: TRBV6-5; J gene: TRBJ2-7; CDR3 length: 14; CDR3 DNA: TGTGCCAGCACCGCCGGGACAGGTGCCTACGAGCAGTACTTC; CDR3 protein: CASTAGTGAYEQYF
D gene: -; clone size: -; V gene: TRBV3-1/TRBV3-2; J gene: TRBJ1-1; CDR3 length: 18; CDR3 DNA: TGTGCCAGCAGCCTTAGGAAGGTAGGAGGCTTTACGAACACTGAAGCTTTCTTT; CDR3 protein: CASSLRKVGGFTNTEAFF
D gene: TRBD1; clone size: -; V gene: TRBV5-1; J gene: TRBJ2-2; CDR3 length: 17; CDR3 DNA: TGCGCCAGCAGCGTCTCCGGGACAGGGAAGGCCACCGGGGAGCTGTTTTTT; CDR3 protein: CASSVSGTGKATGELFF
D gene: TRBD2; clone size: -; V gene: TRBV11-3; J gene: TRBJ2-1; CDR3 length: 17; CDR3 DNA: TGTGCCAGCAGCTTGGTGGTAGCGGGAGGTCAGGACAATGAGCAGTTCTTC; CDR3 protein: CASSLVVAGGQDNEQFF
D gene: TRBD1; clone size: -; V gene: TRBV11-2; J gene: TRBJ1-6; CDR3 length: 15; CDR3 DNA: TGTGCCAGCGGGACAGGGTATCCGTATAATTCACCCCTCCACTTT; CDR3 protein: CASGTGYPYNSPLHF
D gene: TRBD1; clone size: -; V gene: TRBV11-2; J gene: TRBJ2-1; CDR3 length: 14; CDR3 DNA: TGTGCCAGCAGCTTCCGGCAGGGGGCTTATGAGCAGTTCTTC; CDR3 protein: CASSFRQGAYEQFF
D gene: -; clone size: -; V gene: TRBV2; J gene: TRBJ1-1; CDR3 length: 11; CDR3 DNA: TGTGCCAGCAGTCGGGACACTGAAGCTTTCTTT; CDR3 protein: CASSRDTEAFF